This is a list of T cell receptor beta chains from one sample in a study of CDR3 diversity in severe acne. TCRdb fed the PCR reads into MiXCR, producing one record per CDR3 protein. The sample has 65,000 to 95,000 distinct CDR3 sequences, under 65% seen once. Sequenced input: blood. These receptors all stem from a male donor in good health, without acne. The CDR3 runs from the conserved cysteine through the conserved F or W. A D gene is named only where the DNA matches it firmly. Rows give clone size only sometimes, using once, few, many, or a class for an expanded clone.

J,size,V,D,DNA,CDR3
TRBJ1-2,many,TRBV28,NA,TGTGCCAGCAGCTCCTCCCAGCAGTGGGATGGCTACACCTTC,CASSSSQQWDGYTF
TRBJ2-2,once,TRBV6-6,NA,TGTGCCAGCAACCCCGGGGAGCTGTTTTTT,CASNPGELFF
TRBJ2-7,many,TRBV4-1,TRBD2,TGCGCCAGCAGCCAAGGTAGGGCTAGCGGGGCATACGAGCAGTACTTC,CASSQGRASGAYEQYF
TRBJ1-2,few,TRBV20-1,NA,TGCAGTGCTATAGAGTTTCAGGGTAACGGTGGCTACACCTTC,CSAIEFQGNGGYTF
TRBJ2-5,NA,TRBV11-3,NA,TGTGCCAGCAGCTTAGTATGGGGACGGGGAGAGACCCAGTACTTC,CASSLVWGRGETQYF
TRBJ1-5,NA,TRBV12-5,TRBD1,TGTGCTAGTGGTTTGGGTGACAGGGTGCCCTCAGCCCAGCATTTT,CASGLGDRVPSAQHF
TRBJ2-5,NA,TRBV4-1,TRBD2,TGCGCCAGCAGCCAAGAAGGGAGGGTAGGGGAGACCCAGTACTTC,CASSQEGRVGETQYF
TRBJ1-4,many,TRBV7-9,NA,TGTGCCAGCAGCTTTTTTTCCGAGGAACTGTTTTTT,CASSFFSEELFF
TRBJ2-2,NA,TRBV19,NA,TGTGCCAGTGCCATCAGGGAGCTGTTTTTT,CASAIRELFF
TRBJ1-3,NA,TRBV9,NA,TGCGCCAGCAGCTCTGGAAACACCATATATTTT,CASSSGNTIYF
TRBJ2-7,NA,TRBV24-1,NA,TGTGCCACCAGTGACTCCTACGAGCAGTACTTC,CATSDSYEQYF
TRBJ2-5,NA,TRBV20-1,TRBD2,TGCAGTGCTGGTGCGGGAGTAGGTATAAAGACCCAGTACTTC,CSAGAGVGIKTQYF
TRBJ1-5,NA,TRBV29-1,NA,TGCAGCGTTGGGACGGGCCCCAATCAGCCCCAGCATTTT,CSVGTGPNQPQHF
TRBJ2-7,NA,TRBV5-5,NA,TGTGCCAGCAGCCAAGAGTCTCGCTCCTACGAGCAGTACTTC,CASSQESRSYEQYF
TRBJ2-7,NA,TRBV7-6,TRBD2,TGTGCCAGCAGCAAGCCTAGCGGTGCAACCTACGAGCAGTACTTC,CASSKPSGATYEQYF
TRBJ2-2,NA,TRBV6-1,TRBD2,TGTGCCAGCAGTCCTAGGACTAGCGGGAGAAGTAACGGGGAGCTGTTTTTT,CASSPRTSGRSNGELFF
TRBJ2-7,many,TRBV3-1,TRBD2,TGTGCCAGCAGCCAAGGCGGGGGGCTCTACGAGCAGTACTTC,CASSQGGGLYEQYF
TRBJ2-7,few,TRBV5-1,NA,TGCGCCAGCAGCCGCGAGACTCGCTACGAGCAGTACTTC,CASSRETRYEQYF
TRBJ2-7,NA,TRBV10-2,TRBD2,TGCACCAGCAGCCAACTAGCGCTAATCTACGAGCAGTACTTC,CTSSQLALIYEQYF
TRBJ2-7,NA,TRBV9,NA,TGTGCCAGCAGTGCCGTGCTCTCCACCGAGCAGTACTTC,CASSAVLSTEQYF
TRBJ2-7,NA,TRBV19,TRBD2,TGTGCCAGTAGTATCCTAGCGGGAGGGCCTTACGAGCAGTACTTC,CASSILAGGPYEQYF
TRBJ1-3,NA,TRBV20-1,NA,TGCAGTGCGGGTCCGGTGGGTGGAAACACCATATATTTT,CSAGPVGGNTIYF
TRBJ1-1,NA,TRBV27,NA,TGTGCCAGCAGTTTACCAGGGGCGCGGACTGAAGCTTTCTTT,CASSLPGARTEAFF
TRBJ2-2,NA,TRBV9,NA,TGTGCCAGCAGCCAAGTTCATGGCGGGAACACCGGGGAGCTGTTTTTT,CASSQVHGGNTGELFF
TRBJ1-3,many,TRBV19,NA,TGTGCCAGTAGTACGTCCGACAACACCATATATTTT,CASSTSDNTIYF
TRBJ2-1,NA,TRBV13,TRBD2,TGTGCCAGCAGCTCCCGGACTAGCGGGGTTAACAATGAGCAGTTCTTC,CASSSRTSGVNNEQFF
TRBJ2-7,medium-sized,TRBV2,NA,TGTGCCAGCAGGGTAGAGCACTACGAGCAGTACTTC,CASRVEHYEQYF
TRBJ2-7,NA,TRBV6-5,NA,TGTGCCAGCAGGGCAAGCAAGTGGGCCTACGAGCAGTACTTC,CASRASKWAYEQYF
TRBJ1-5,NA,TRBV5-1,TRBD1,TGCGCCAGCAGCCAAACCTCCGGGACAGGGTTCAGGCAGCCCCAGCATTTT,CASSQTSGTGFRQPQHF
TRBJ1-3,NA,TRBV20-1,NA,TGCAGTGCTCGCAAGGGTCTGCGGGGAAACACCATATATTTT,CSARKGLRGNTIYF
TRBJ2-1,NA,TRBV20-1,TRBD2,TGCAGTGCTAGAGGTTCCGGACTAGCGGGCCTATACAATGAGCAGTTCTTC,CSARGSGLAGLYNEQFF
TRBJ2-2,NA,TRBV11-3,TRBD2,TGTGCCAGCAGCCCTCACGGGACTAGCCCCGGGGAGCTGTTTTTT,CASSPHGTSPGELFF
TRBJ1-1,NA,TRBV2,TRBD1,TGTGCCAGCAGTAGGGACAGGGAAACTGAAGCTTTCTTT,CASSRDRETEAFF
TRBJ2-3,many,TRBV29-1,NA,TGCAGCGTTGAAGATGGGGTTGTCGGAGCAGATACGCAGTATTTT,CSVEDGVVGADTQYF
TRBJ1-5,NA,TRBV20-1,NA,TGCAGTGCGGGAGGGCAGGGCAATCAGCCCCAGCATTTT,CSAGGQGNQPQHF